This T cell receptor beta chain was obtained from a study of blood T cell repertoires in COVID-19. Across the whole study: The samples span acute and convalescent COVID-19 from the United States, Italy and Spain.

Under the authors' procedure: Nucleated cell counts were estimated from reference gene primer amplification. Method: immunoSEQ multiplex PCR; TCRdb's copy keeps in-frame clones and lacks some. V, J and clone size reflect that table, while D and trimming were determined from the DNA. The sample has a few hundred thousand clones, roughly nine tenths seen once. Participant-reported clinical history was the basis for cohort assignment. The CDR3 covers 14 residues. The germline V gene has CDR1 LNHNV and CDR2 YYDKDF (reference sequence). Trimming left V 4 bases short and J 3 bases short, with 12 bases between.

Sequences were obtained from PBMCs or T cells enriched from blood (not recorded which). The sequence derives from a woman aged 55 to 70 who had recovered from COVID-19. This chain links TRBV15 with TRBJ1-1, with a possible D match to TRBD1 (5 bases). CDR3 protein: CATSTGRVDTEAFF. The CDR3 nucleotides are TGTGCCACCAGCACAGGCAGGGTGGACACTGAAGCTTTCTTT.